Shown below are 7 T cell receptor beta chains from a single sample sequenced in a study of PD-1 blockade in classical Hodgkin lymphoma. Method: immunoSEQ multiplex PCR; TCRdb's copy keeps in-frame clones and lacks some. The sample lists approximately 46,000 clones; approximately 70% were seen once. Exposure to brentuximab vedotin varied, and each patient had relapsed following autologous stem cell transplantation. Sequencing used peripheral blood mononuclear cells (PBMCs), obtained at baseline. Source of these receptors: a human donor with classical Hodgkin lymphoma.

In the case of this clone: The junction shows a germline mismatch at one end, possibly a read error. The chain recombines TRBV11-1 with TRBJ2-6; 7 positions agree with TRBD1. Germline-derived CDR1 and CDR2 are SGHAT and FQDESV (reference sequence). This CDR3 is 14 amino acids long. This chain's CDR3 is CASSFRDSSFTLAF. CDR3 DNA: TGTGCCAGCAGCTTCCGGGACAGCTCCTTTACACTGGCTTTC.

J is TRBJ1-4 and V is TRBV30, with 9 bases aligning to TRBD1. CDR1 GTSNPN and CDR2 SVGIG come from the germline V gene (reference sequence). CDR3 length: 15 residues. V trimming: 2 bases; J trimming: 7 bases; junction bases outside the gene matches: 8. CDR3 region: CAWSPGTGRGEKLFF. CDR3 DNA: TGTGCCTGGAGTCCCGGGACAGGGAGGGGTGAAAAACTGTTTTTT.

The chain uses TRBV11-2 and TRBJ1-4, with D unresolved. Trimming shortened V by 4 bases and J by 5 bases, and 17 bases separated the two germline ends. The CDR3 runs to 16 residues. Germline CDR1 is SGHAT and CDR2 is FQNNGV. The CDR3 is CASSSQETGLNEKLFF. The CDR3 nucleotides are TGTGCCAGCAGCTCGCAGGAGACCGGGTTAAATGAAAAACTGTTTTTT.

This clone was recorded a few times. The chain joins TRBV6-5 to TRBJ2-5; 8 nucleotides match TRBD1. Germline V gene lookup returns CDR1 MNHEY and CDR2 SVGAGI. CDR3 length: 14 residues. Germline trimming cut 4 bases from V and 5 bases from J; bases unmatched to any gene: 6. As DNA, the CDR3 is TGTGCCAGCAGTTGGACAGGGACACGGGAGACCCAGTACTTC. This sequence encodes CASSWTGTRETQYF.

This chain connects TRBV30 to TRBJ1-1, with D uncertain. This CDR3 is 14 amino acids long. Germline loops: CDR1 GTSNPN, CDR2 SVGIG (reference sequence). With 0 bases removed from V and 4 bases from J, the gap between germline ends came to 12 bases. The CDR3, as DNA: TGTGCCTGGAGTGTACGGTCCGGGGTCACTGAAGCTTTCTTT. It encodes CAWSVRSGVTEAFF.

The chain is built from TRBV9 and TRBJ1-1; D is ambiguous. The CDR3 has 14 amino acids. V lost 3 bases and J 0 bases, leaving 9 bases between the germline ends. Germline assignment: CDR1 SGDLS and CDR2 YYNGEE. CDR3 amino acids: CASSAQPLNTEAFF. As DNA, the CDR3 is TGTGCCAGCAGCGCACAGCCTCTGAACACTGAAGCTTTCTTT.

This clone came up a few times. The chain employs TRBV6-1 and TRBJ1-5, with D hard to call. V was pared by 4 bases and J by 2 bases, with 12 bases between. The germline gives CDR1 MNHNS, CDR2 SASEGT. CDR3 length: 15 amino acids. The CDR3 loop reads CASSVGPAGNQPQHF. The CDR3 coding sequence is TGTGCCAGCAGTGTGGGCCCGGCGGGCAATCAGCCCCAGCATTTT.